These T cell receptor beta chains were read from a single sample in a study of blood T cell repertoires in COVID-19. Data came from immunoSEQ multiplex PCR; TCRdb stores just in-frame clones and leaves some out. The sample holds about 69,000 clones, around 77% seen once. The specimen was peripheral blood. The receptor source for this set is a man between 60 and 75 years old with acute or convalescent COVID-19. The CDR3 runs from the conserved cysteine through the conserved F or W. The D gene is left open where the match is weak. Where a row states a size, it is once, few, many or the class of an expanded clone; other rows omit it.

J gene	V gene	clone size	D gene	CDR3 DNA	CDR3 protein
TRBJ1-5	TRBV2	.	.	TGTGCCAGCAGGGTAGAAAGGACAGTCGATCAGCCCCAGCATTTT	CASRVERTVDQPQHF
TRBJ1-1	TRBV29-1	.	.	TGCAGCGTCTATCCCACCGTATTTATGAACACTGAAGCTTTCTTT	CSVYPTVFMNTEAFF
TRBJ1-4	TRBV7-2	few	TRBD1	TGTGCCAGCAGCTTTTTGACAGGGCCAAAACTGTTTTTT	CASSFLTGPKLFF
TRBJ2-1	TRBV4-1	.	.	TGCGCCAGCAGCCAAGAAGGTCCCTACTTCGGGGTAAGCTCCTACAATGAGCAGTTCTTC	CASSQEGPYFGVSSYNEQFF
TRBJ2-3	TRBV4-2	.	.	TGTGCCAGCAGCCAAGAGGACAAGAAGATTAGCACAGATACGCAGTATTTT	CASSQEDKKISTDTQYF
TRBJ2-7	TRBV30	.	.	TGTGCAAACGGCGGTCGGGGGACTTACGAGCAGTACTTC	CANGGRGTYEQYF
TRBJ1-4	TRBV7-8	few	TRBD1	TGTGCCAGCAGACAATTAGGGGCGGGACAGACTAATGAAAAACTGTTTTTT	CASRQLGAGQTNEKLFF
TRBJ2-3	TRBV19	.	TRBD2	TGTGCCAGTAGTCCCCGGACTAGCGGGGGCACAGATACGCAGTATTTT	CASSPRTSGGTDTQYF
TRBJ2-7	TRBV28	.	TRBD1	TGTGCCAGCAGACGTGGAGGACAGGGGGCCACCTACGAGCAGTACTTC	CASRRGGQGATYEQYF
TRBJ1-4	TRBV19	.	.	TGTGCCAGTAGTAATGGCGGCAGAGCTAATGAAAAACTGTTTTTT	CASSNGGRANEKLFF
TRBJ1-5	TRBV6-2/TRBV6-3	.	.	TGTGCCAGCACCCCATCACTCCGATACAATCAGCCCCAGCATTTT	CASTPSLRYNQPQHF
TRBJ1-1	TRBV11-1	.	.	TGTGCCAGCAGCTGGCTTGGAGCGAACACTGAAGCTTTCTTT	CASSWLGANTEAFF
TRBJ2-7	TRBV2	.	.	TGTGCCAGCAGTTATGACAGCGAGCAGTACTTC	CASSYDSEQYF
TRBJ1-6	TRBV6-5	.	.	TGTGCCAGCAGTTACTCATCCTCAGATAATTCACCCCTCCACTTT	CASSYSSSDNSPLHF
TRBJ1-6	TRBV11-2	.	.	TGTGCCAGCAGCCTCAGGGTAGGGCAGGCTTATAATTCACCCCTCCACTTT	CASSLRVGQAYNSPLHF
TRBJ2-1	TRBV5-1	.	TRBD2	TGCGCCAGCAGCTTGGCCATCGGCGGGGGGGCCAATGAGCAGTTCTTC	CASSLAIGGGANEQFF
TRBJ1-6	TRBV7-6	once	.	TGTGCCAGCAGCGCCCGGACAGCTAATTCACCCCTCCACTTT	CASSARTANSPLHF
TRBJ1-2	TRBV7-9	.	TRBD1	TGTGCCAGCAGACAGGGGGCTGTCTATGGCTACACCTTC	CASRQGAVYGYTF
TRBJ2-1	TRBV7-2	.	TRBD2	TGTGCCAGCAGCTTAGAGTCTAGCGGTTACTCCTACAATGAGCAGTTCTTC	CASSLESSGYSYNEQFF
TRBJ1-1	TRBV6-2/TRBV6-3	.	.	TGTGCCAGCAGTCAACAGGGATCCACTGAAGCTTTCTTT	CASSQQGSTEAFF
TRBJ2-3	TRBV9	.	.	TGTGCCAGCAGCGTAGGGCCAGGACACCTAGACACAGATACGCAGTATTTT	CASSVGPGHLDTDTQYF
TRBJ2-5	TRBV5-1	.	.	TGCGCCAGCAGCTTTGCAGGGAAGCACCAAGAGACCCAGTACTTC	CASSFAGKHQETQYF
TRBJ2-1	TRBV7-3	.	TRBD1	TGTGCCAGCAGCCAAACTGCCGGGACAGGGGGCTTCAATGAGCAGTTCTTC	CASSQTAGTGGFNEQFF
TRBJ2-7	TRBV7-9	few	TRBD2	TGTGCCAGCAGCTTTGGTCCCGAGCGGGGGGGCTACGAGCAGTACTTC	CASSFGPERGGYEQYF
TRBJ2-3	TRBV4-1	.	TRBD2	TGCGCCAGCAGCCAGCGGGAGGCGGATACGCAGTATTTT	CASSQREADTQYF
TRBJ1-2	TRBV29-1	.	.	TGCAGCGTTGAGGGTCCACAGGGCTATGGCTACACCTTC	CSVEGPQGYGYTF
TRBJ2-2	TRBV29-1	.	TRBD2	TGCAGCGCCCGAGCGGGGGGGCCGGGCGGGGAGCTGTTTTTT	CSARAGGPGGELFF